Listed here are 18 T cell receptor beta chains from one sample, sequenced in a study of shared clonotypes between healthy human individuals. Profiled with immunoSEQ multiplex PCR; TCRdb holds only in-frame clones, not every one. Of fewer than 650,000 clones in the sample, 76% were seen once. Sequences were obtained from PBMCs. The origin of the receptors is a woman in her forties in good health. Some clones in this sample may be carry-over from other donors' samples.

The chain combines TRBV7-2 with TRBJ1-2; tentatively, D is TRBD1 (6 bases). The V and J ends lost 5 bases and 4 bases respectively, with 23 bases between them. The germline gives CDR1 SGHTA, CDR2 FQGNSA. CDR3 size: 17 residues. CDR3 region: CASSVVGGALRSYGYTF. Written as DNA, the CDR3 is TGTGCCAGCAGCGTCGTTGGGGGGGCGCTTAGATCCTATGGCTACACCTTC. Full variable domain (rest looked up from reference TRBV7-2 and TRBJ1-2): GAGVSQSPSNKVTEKGKDVELRCDPISGHTALYWYRQSLGQGLEFLIYFQGNSAPDKSGLPSDRFSAERTGGSVSTLTIQRTQQEDSAVYLCASSVVGGALRSYGYTFGSGTRLTVV.

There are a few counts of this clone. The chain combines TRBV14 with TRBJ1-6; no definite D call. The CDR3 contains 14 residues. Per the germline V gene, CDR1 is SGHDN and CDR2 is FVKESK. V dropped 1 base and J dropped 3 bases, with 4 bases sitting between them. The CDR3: CASSQGLYNSPLHF. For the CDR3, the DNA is TGTGCCAGCAGCCAAGGACTCTATAATTCACCCCTCCACTTT.

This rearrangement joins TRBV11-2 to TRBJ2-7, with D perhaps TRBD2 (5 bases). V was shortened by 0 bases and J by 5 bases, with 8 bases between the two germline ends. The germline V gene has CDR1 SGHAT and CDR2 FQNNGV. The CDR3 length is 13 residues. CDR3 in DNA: TGTGCCAGCAGCTTAGATCGGGAACACGAGCAGTACTTC. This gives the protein CASSLDREHEQYF.

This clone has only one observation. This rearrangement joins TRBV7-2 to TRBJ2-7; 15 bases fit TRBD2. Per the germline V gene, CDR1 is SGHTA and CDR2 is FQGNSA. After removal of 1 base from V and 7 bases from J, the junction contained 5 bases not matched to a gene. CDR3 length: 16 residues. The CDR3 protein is CASSLEGTSGRREQYF. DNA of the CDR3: TGTGCCAGCAGCTTAGAGGGGACTAGCGGGAGGCGGGAGCAGTACTTC.

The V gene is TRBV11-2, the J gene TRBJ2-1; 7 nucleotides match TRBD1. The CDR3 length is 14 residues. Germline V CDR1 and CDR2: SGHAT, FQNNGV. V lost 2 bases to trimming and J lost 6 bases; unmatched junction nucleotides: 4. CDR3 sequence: CASSLSGQVNEQFF. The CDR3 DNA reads TGTGCCAGCAGCTTAAGTGGACAGGTCAATGAGCAGTTCTTC.

CDR3 in amino acids: CASSVRGDSNEKLFF. In DNA, the CDR3 is TGTGCCAGCAGCGTAAGAGGGGACAGTAATGAAAAACTGTTTTTT. The rearrangement joins TRBV9 to TRBJ1-4; TRBD1 matches at 7 bases. Looked up from germline, CDR1 is SGDLS and CDR2 is YYNGEE. This CDR3 is built from 15 residues. Trimming took 1 base from V and 4 from J; bases not matched to a gene: 4.

The CDR3 DNA is TGTGCCAGCAGTCCCCTAGGGACAGATCAAGAGACCCAGTACTTC. This gives the protein CASSPLGTDQETQYF. This sequence joins TRBV28 and TRBJ2-5; 7 nucleotides align to TRBD1. The CDR3 totals 15 residues. The V and J ends lost 5 bases and 2 bases, in that order; junction bases with no gene match: 8. Looked up from germline, CDR1 is MDHEN and CDR2 is SYDVKM.

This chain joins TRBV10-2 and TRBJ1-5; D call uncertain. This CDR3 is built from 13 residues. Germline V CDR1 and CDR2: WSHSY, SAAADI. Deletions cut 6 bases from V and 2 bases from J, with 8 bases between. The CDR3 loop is CASSTQGNQPQHF. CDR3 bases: TGCGCCAGCAGCACTCAGGGCAATCAGCCCCAGCATTTT.

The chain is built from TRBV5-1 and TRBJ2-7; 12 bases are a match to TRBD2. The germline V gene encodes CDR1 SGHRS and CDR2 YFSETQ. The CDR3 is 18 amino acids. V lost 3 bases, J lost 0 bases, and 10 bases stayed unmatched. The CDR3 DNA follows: TGCGCCAGCAGCTCCGGGACTAGCGGGCGGGGATACTCCTACGAGCAGTACTTC. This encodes CASSSGTSGRGYSYEQYF. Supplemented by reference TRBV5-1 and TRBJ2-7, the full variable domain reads KAGVTQTPRYLIKTRGQQVTLSCSPISGHRSVSWYQQTPGQGLQFLFEYFSETQRNKGNFPGRFSGRQFSNSRSEMNVSTLELGDSALYLCASSSGTSGRGYSYEQYFGPGTRLTVT.

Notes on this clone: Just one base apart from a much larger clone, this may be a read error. The CDR3 protein is CASSVDASTDTQYF. The CDR3, as DNA: TGTGCCAGCAGCGTAGACGCTAGCACAGATACGCAGTATTTT. The V call is TRBV9, the J call TRBJ2-3, with D unclear. This CDR3 has 14 amino acids. CDR1 and CDR2 from the germline V gene are SGDLS and YYNGEE. The V gene lost 0 bases and the J gene lost 0 bases, with 5 bases spanning the gap.

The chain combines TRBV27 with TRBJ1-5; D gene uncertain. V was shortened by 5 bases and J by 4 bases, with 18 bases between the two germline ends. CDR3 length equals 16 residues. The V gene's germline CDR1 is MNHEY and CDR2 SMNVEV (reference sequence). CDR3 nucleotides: TGTGCCAGCAGTCGAACCCGGGCCCTGGGGAATCAGCCCCAGCATTTT. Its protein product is CASSRTRALGNQPQHF.

Written as DNA, the CDR3 is TGTGCCAGCAGCTATTATCCGGGACTCAAGGGGGGGGAGCAGTACTTC. Its protein product is CASSYYPGLKGGEQYF. The chain has TRBV5-8 and TRBJ2-7; perhaps TRBD2 as D (7 bases). The CDR3 extends over 16 amino acids. V lost 3 bases and J 7 bases, leaving 23 bases between the germline ends. The germline gives CDR1 SGHTS, CDR2 YDEGEE.

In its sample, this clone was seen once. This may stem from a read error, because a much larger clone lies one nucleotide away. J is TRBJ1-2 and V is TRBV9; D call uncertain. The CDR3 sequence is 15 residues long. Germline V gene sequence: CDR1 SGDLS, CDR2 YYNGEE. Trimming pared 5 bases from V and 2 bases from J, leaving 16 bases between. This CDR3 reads CASRGGPVRNYGYTF. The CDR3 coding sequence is TGTGCCAGCAGGGGAGGGCCAGTTCGAAACTATGGCTACACCTTC.

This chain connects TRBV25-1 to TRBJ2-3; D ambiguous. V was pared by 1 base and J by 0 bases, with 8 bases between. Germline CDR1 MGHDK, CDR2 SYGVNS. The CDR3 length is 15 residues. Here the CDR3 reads CASSELSFSTDTQYF. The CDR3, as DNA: TGTGCCAGCAGTGAATTGTCTTTTAGCACAGATACGCAGTATTTT. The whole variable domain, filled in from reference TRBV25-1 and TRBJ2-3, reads EADIYQTPRYLVIGTGKKITLECSQTMGHDKMYWYQQDPGMELHLIHYSYGVNSTEKGDLSSESTVSRIRTEHFPLTLESARPSHTSQYLCASSELSFSTDTQYFGPGTRLTVL.

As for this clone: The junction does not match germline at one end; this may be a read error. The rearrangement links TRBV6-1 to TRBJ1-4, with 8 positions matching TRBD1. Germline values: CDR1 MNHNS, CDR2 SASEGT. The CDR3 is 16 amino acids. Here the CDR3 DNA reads TGTGCCAGCAGTGAGGGAAAGGGGACAGGTGGTGAAAAACTGCTTTTT. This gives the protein CASSEGKGTGGEKLLF.

The CDR3 is CASSYSFGELNTEAFF. The CDR3 bases are TGTGCCAGCAGTTACTCCTTCGGGGAGCTGAACACTGAAGCTTTCTTT. The V call is TRBV6-5, the J call TRBJ1-1; D uncertain. Germline V lookup: CDR1 MNHEY, CDR2 SVGAGI. V gave up 0 bases and J gave up 0 bases, with 11 bases separating them. CDR3 length: 16 residues.

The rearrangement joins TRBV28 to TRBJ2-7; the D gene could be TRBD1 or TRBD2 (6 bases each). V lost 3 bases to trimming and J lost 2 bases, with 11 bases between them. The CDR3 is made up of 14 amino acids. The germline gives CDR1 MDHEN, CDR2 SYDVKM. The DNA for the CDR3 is TGTGCCAGCAGTTTGAGGGGGGCGACCTACGAGCAGTACTTC. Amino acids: CASSLRGATYEQYF.

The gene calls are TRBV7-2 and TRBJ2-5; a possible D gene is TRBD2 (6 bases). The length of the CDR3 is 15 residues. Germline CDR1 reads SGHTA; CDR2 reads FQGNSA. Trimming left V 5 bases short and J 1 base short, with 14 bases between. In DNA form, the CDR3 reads TGTGCCAGCAGCGATCCAGCGGGCCCCCAAGAGACCCAGTACTTC. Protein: CASSDPAGPQETQYF.